These T cell receptor beta chains were read from a single sample in a study of blood T cell repertoires in COVID-19. TCRdb keeps only in-frame clones here, not all; method: immunoSEQ multiplex PCR. The sample lists around 100,000 clones; roughly nine tenths were seen once. Sequencing was done on a sample of peripheral blood. These receptors originate from a man between 45 and 60 years old with acute or convalescent COVID-19. CDR3s include the opening cysteine and the closing phenylalanine or tryptophan. Fields, in order: D gene, clone size, J gene, V gene, CDR3 protein, CDR3 DNA. D genes are given only for firm matches. Where a row states a size, it is once, few, many or the class of an expanded clone; other rows omit it.

d_gene: NA; abundance: NA; j_gene: TRBJ2-2; v_gene: TRBV11-3; CDR3aa: CASSLDGWQGTGELFF; CDR3nt: TGTGCCAGCAGCTTAGATGGATGGCAGGGCACCGGGGAGCTGTTTTTT
d_gene: TRBD1; abundance: NA; j_gene: TRBJ2-7; v_gene: TRBV11-2; CDR3aa: CASSSQGASSYEQYF; CDR3nt: TGTGCCAGCAGCTCACAGGGGGCGAGCTCCTACGAGCAGTACTTC
d_gene: NA; abundance: NA; j_gene: TRBJ1-3; v_gene: TRBV7-9; CDR3aa: CASTADRLLSGNTIYF; CDR3nt: TGTGCCAGCACCGCCGACAGGTTACTATCTGGAAACACCATATATTTT
d_gene: TRBD2; abundance: NA; j_gene: TRBJ2-2; v_gene: TRBV4-1; CDR3aa: CASSHPQGLGTGELFF; CDR3nt: TGCGCCAGCAGCCACCCCCAGGGACTAGGGACCGGGGAGCTGTTTTTT
d_gene: NA; abundance: NA; j_gene: TRBJ2-3; v_gene: TRBV5-1; CDR3aa: CASSLSGSTPDTQYF; CDR3nt: TGCGCCAGCAGCTTGTCCGGGAGTACCCCAGATACGCAGTATTTT
d_gene: NA; abundance: NA; j_gene: TRBJ2-2; v_gene: TRBV27; CDR3aa: CASSLRGGVTGELFF; CDR3nt: TGTGCCAGCAGTTTAAGGGGCGGCGTCACCGGGGAGCTGTTTTTT
d_gene: TRBD2; abundance: NA; j_gene: TRBJ2-1; v_gene: TRBV5-1; CDR3aa: CASSRGTSGEYNEQFF; CDR3nt: TGCGCCAGCAGCCGGGGGACTAGCGGGGAATACAATGAGCAGTTCTTC
d_gene: NA; abundance: NA; j_gene: TRBJ2-7; v_gene: TRBV14; CDR3aa: CASSQDRHRAEQYF; CDR3nt: TGTGCCAGCAGCCAAGATCGGCACAGGGCCGAGCAGTACTTC
d_gene: NA; abundance: NA; j_gene: TRBJ1-6; v_gene: TRBV11-3; CDR3aa: CASSRGMGYNSPLHF; CDR3nt: TGTGCCAGCAGCCGGGGGATGGGGTATAATTCACCCCTCCACTTT
d_gene: NA; abundance: few; j_gene: TRBJ1-5; v_gene: TRBV2; CDR3aa: CASTGDGSSNQPQHF; CDR3nt: TGTGCCAGCACCGGGGACGGGAGTAGCAATCAGCCCCAGCATTTT
d_gene: TRBD1; abundance: once; j_gene: TRBJ1-1; v_gene: TRBV7-6; CDR3aa: CASSFNNRGLRTEAFF; CDR3nt: TGTGCCAGCAGCTTCAACAACAGGGGGCTCAGGACTGAAGCTTTCTTT
d_gene: TRBD2; abundance: NA; j_gene: TRBJ2-1; v_gene: TRBV5-1; CDR3aa: CASSLTSGYNEQFF; CDR3nt: TGCGCCAGCAGCTTAACTAGCGGTTACAATGAGCAGTTCTTC
d_gene: TRBD1; abundance: NA; j_gene: TRBJ2-7; v_gene: TRBV18; CDR3aa: CASSPGTGARDQYF; CDR3nt: TGTGCCAGCTCACCTGGGACAGGGGCGCGCGATCAGTACTTC
d_gene: TRBD1; abundance: NA; j_gene: TRBJ1-2; v_gene: TRBV29-1; CDR3aa: CSVEVGTGSYTF; CDR3nt: TGCAGCGTTGAAGTTGGGACAGGGAGCTACACCTTC
d_gene: NA; abundance: NA; j_gene: TRBJ2-1; v_gene: TRBV12-3/TRBV12-4; CDR3aa: CASSRTLEQFF; CDR3nt: TGTGCCAGCAGCCGCACGCTAGAGCAGTTCTTC
d_gene: NA; abundance: NA; j_gene: TRBJ1-1; v_gene: TRBV19; CDR3aa: CASSRSRMNTEAFF; CDR3nt: TGTGCCAGTAGCAGGTCCCGGATGAACACTGAAGCTTTCTTT
d_gene: TRBD2; abundance: once; j_gene: TRBJ2-3; v_gene: TRBV9; CDR3aa: CASSVGLAGALDTQYF; CDR3nt: TGTGCCAGCAGCGTAGGGCTAGCGGGAGCATTGGATACGCAGTATTTT
d_gene: NA; abundance: NA; j_gene: TRBJ1-6; v_gene: TRBV5-8; CDR3aa: CASSLAGWGLNSPLHF; CDR3nt: TGTGCCAGCAGCTTGGCCGGTTGGGGGCTTAATTCACCCCTCCACTTT
d_gene: TRBD2; abundance: NA; j_gene: TRBJ2-7; v_gene: TRBV28; CDR3aa: CASSLPGLAGVDEQYF; CDR3nt: TGTGCCAGCAGTTTGCCAGGACTAGCGGGAGTCGACGAGCAGTACTTC
d_gene: TRBD1; abundance: NA; j_gene: TRBJ2-6; v_gene: TRBV6-2/TRBV6-3; CDR3aa: CASSSAGTGSLSGANVLTF; CDR3nt: TGTGCCAGCAGTTCGGCCGGGACAGGGTCCCTCTCTGGGGCCAACGTCCTGACTTTC
d_gene: NA; abundance: NA; j_gene: TRBJ2-1; v_gene: TRBV6-4; CDR3aa: CASSGGGSHNEQFF; CDR3nt: TGTGCCAGCAGTGGAGGGGGTTCTCACAATGAGCAGTTCTTC
d_gene: NA; abundance: NA; j_gene: TRBJ1-5; v_gene: TRBV19; CDR3aa: CASSPTGLGNQPQHF; CDR3nt: TGTGCGAGTAGCCCCACAGGATTGGGCAATCAGCCCCAGCATTTT
d_gene: TRBD1; abundance: NA; j_gene: TRBJ1-6; v_gene: TRBV5-1; CDR3aa: CASSLDRGNSPLHF; CDR3nt: TGCGCCAGCAGCCTCGACAGGGGGAATTCACCCCTCCACTTT
d_gene: NA; abundance: NA; j_gene: TRBJ2-3; v_gene: TRBV24-1; CDR3aa: CATSLSSEPLTDTQYF; CDR3nt: TGTGCCACCAGTCTTAGCAGCGAGCCCCTCACAGATACGCAGTATTTT
d_gene: TRBD1; abundance: NA; j_gene: TRBJ1-4; v_gene: TRBV5-1; CDR3aa: CASSPVWDRVNEKLFF; CDR3nt: TGCGCCAGCAGCCCGGTTTGGGACAGGGTGAATGAAAAACTGTTTTTT
d_gene: NA; abundance: NA; j_gene: TRBJ1-6; v_gene: TRBV5-1; CDR3aa: CASSLEGGASSPLHF; CDR3nt: TGCGCCAGCAGCTTGGAGGGGGGGGCCTCTTCACCCCTCCACTTT
d_gene: TRBD2; abundance: NA; j_gene: TRBJ2-7; v_gene: TRBV29-1; CDR3aa: CSVRLAGDYEQYF; CDR3nt: TGCAGCGTTCGACTAGCGGGAGACTACGAGCAGTACTTC
d_gene: NA; abundance: few; j_gene: TRBJ2-1; v_gene: TRBV7-6; CDR3aa: CASSLGGGGTYNEQFF; CDR3nt: TGTGCCAGCAGCTTAGGTGGCGGAGGAACTTACAATGAGCAGTTCTTC
d_gene: TRBD1; abundance: NA; j_gene: TRBJ1-2; v_gene: TRBV19; CDR3aa: CASSAADRANYGYTF; CDR3nt: TGTGCCAGTAGTGCTGCGGACAGGGCTAACTATGGCTACACCTTC